This T cell receptor beta chain was documented in a study of early T cells in non-severe SARS-CoV-2 infection. There are a few counts of this clonotype. TCRdb ran MiXCR on the 5' RACE reads and lists one entry per CDR3 protein. The sample contains some 120,000 distinct CDR3 sequences, 15% of which appear only once. V lost 1 base, J lost 9 bases, and 5 bases stayed unmatched. Germline V lookup: CDR1 LGHDT, CDR2 YNNKEL (reference sequence). This CDR3 spans 14 amino acids. The sequence derives from an adult who was a healthcare worker with PCR-confirmed SARS-CoV-2 infection or an uninfected control (not recorded which). The chain is built from TRBV3-1 and TRBJ2-1, with 8 nucleotides matching TRBD2. Sequenced: whole blood. CDR3 nucleotides: TGTGCCAGCAGCCAAGGAGGACTAGCCGCTGAGCAGTTCTTC. It specifies CASSQGGLAAEQFF.